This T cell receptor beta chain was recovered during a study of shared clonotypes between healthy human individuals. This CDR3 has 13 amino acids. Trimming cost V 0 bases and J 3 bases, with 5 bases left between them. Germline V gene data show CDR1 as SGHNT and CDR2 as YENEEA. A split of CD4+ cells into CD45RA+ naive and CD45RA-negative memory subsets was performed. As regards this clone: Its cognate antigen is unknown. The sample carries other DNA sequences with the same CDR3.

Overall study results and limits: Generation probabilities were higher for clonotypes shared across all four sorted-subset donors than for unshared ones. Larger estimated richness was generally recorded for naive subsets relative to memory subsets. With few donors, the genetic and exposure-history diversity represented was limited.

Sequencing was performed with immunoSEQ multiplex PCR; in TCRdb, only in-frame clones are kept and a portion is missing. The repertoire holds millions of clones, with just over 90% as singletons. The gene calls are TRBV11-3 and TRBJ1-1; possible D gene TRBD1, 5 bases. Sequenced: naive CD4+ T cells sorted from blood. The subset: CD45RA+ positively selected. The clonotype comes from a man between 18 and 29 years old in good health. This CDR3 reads CASSLEGDTEAFF. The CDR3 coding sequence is TGTGCCAGCAGCTTAGAGGGGGACACTGAAGCTTTCTTT.